This T cell receptor beta chain was recovered during a study of T cell repertoires in cytomegalovirus infection. Across the whole study: Recently identified HLA-C-restricted CMV epitopes were among the peptides used.

This CDR3 contains 13 residues. Germline loops: CDR1 MNHEY, CDR2 SMNVEV (reference sequence). The V end lost 2 bases, the J end lost 9 bases, and 11 bases lay between the germline ends. Via MiXCR, TCRdb re-called the reads, giving one row per CDR3 protein. The table records hundreds of thousands of distinct CDR3 sequences, less than 40% of them present only once. This clonotype has only a few counts. Its antigen remains unknown. Findings of the study overall: Accumulated public TCR beta family frequency recognized individuals carrying CMV together with the relevant HLA. HLA-C-restricted TCR beta clonotypes specific for CMV led the ex vivo response.

The clonotype comes from a human donor in good health (CMV status not recorded). Some clones in this sample may be carry-over from other donors' samples. V gene TRBV27 combines with J gene TRBJ2-4; D possibly corresponds to TRBD2 (5 bases). Source: cultured CD8+ T cells from PBMCs, taken from culture after CMV antigen stimulation. The CDR3 loop reads CASSLVGSAIQYF. In DNA, the CDR3 is TGTGCCAGCAGTTTAGTAGGGAGTGCCATTCAGTACTTC.